A selection of T cell receptor beta chains follows, all from one sample in a study of shared clonotypes between healthy human individuals. Clones were sequenced by immunoSEQ multiplex PCR, and TCRdb holds only the in-frame ones, with some missing. The sample holds about 2.3 million clones, over 90% seen once. The source material was naive CD4+ T cells from PBMCs. The receptors derive from a man between 18 and 35 years old in good health. Some clones in this sample may be carry-over from other donors' samples. CDR3s include the opening cysteine and the closing phenylalanine or tryptophan. A D gene is named only where the DNA matches it firmly. For some rows the clone size is stated as once, few or many, or as a class when expanded; others skip it.

D	V	size	J	CDR3	DNA
.	TRBV7-6	.	TRBJ2-7	CASSPAATSYEQYF	TGTGCCAGCAGCCCCGCGGCCACCTCCTACGAGCAGTACTTC
.	TRBV6-5	once	TRBJ2-7	CASSYLRGPSYEQYF	TGTGCCAGCAGTTACTTGCGGGGTCCAAGCTACGAGCAGTACTTC
TRBD2	TRBV2	.	TRBJ2-7	CASRPGEREPSYEQYF	TGTGCCAGCAGACCCGGGGAGCGGGAGCCCTCCTACGAGCAGTACTTC
.	TRBV6-5	.	TRBJ2-7	CASSYGGEQYF	TGTGCCAGCAGTTATGGGGGAGAGCAGTACTTC
TRBD1	TRBV7-2	once	TRBJ2-1	CASSLQSGQIGVNEQFF	TGTGCCAGCAGCTTACAGTCGGGACAGATAGGGGTCAATGAGCAGTTCTTC
.	TRBV4-2	.	TRBJ2-6	CASSHGTGTTSGANVLTF	TGTGCCAGCAGCCACGGAACAGGGACCACTTCTGGGGCCAACGTCCTGACTTTC
.	TRBV7-9	once	TRBJ2-2	CASRRLTPGGELFF	TGTGCCAGCAGACGACTCACGCCCGGCGGGGAGCTGTTTTTT
.	TRBV4-1	once	TRBJ2-7	CASSQGEAHRGYEQYF	TGCGCCAGCAGCCAAGGGGAGGCCCACCGGGGGTACGAGCAGTACTTC
TRBD1	TRBV28	.	TRBJ1-5	CASSLNRGHWVYDNQPQHF	TGTGCCAGCAGTTTAAACAGGGGGCATTGGGTATATGACAATCAGCCCCAGCATTTT
.	TRBV30	.	TRBJ2-7	CAWSVVGSGDEQYF	TGTGCCTGGAGTGTAGTGGGCTCAGGTGACGAGCAGTACTTC
.	TRBV5-1	.	TRBJ2-2	CASSYGGANTGELFF	TGCGCCAGCAGCTACGGAGGCGCGAACACCGGGGAGCTGTTTTTT
TRBD1	TRBV7-2	.	TRBJ1-1	CASSRPGRGLNTEAFF	TGTGCCAGCAGCCGACCCGGGAGGGGGCTGAACACTGAAGCTTTCTTT
.	TRBV29-1	.	TRBJ2-5	CSVRSQETQYF	TGCAGCGTTAGAAGCCAAGAGACCCAGTACTTC
.	TRBV18	.	TRBJ1-1	CASSRDENTEAFF	TGTGCCAGCTCACGAGACGAGAACACTGAAGCTTTCTTT
TRBD1	TRBV5-1	.	TRBJ2-7	CASSLTMTGGVSSYEQYF	TGCGCCAGCAGCTTGACGATGACAGGGGGCGTCAGCTCCTACGAGCAGTACTTC
.	TRBV19	.	TRBJ2-2	CASNTGRLAGELFF	TGTGCCAGTAATACGGGACGGCTAGCCGGGGAGCTGTTTTTT
.	TRBV7-3	.	TRBJ2-1	CASSLLAASSSGDEQFF	TGTGCCAGCAGCTTATTGGCGGCTAGCTCTTCGGGCGATGAGCAGTTCTTC
.	TRBV7-2	.	TRBJ2-5	CASSLSGGRKETQYF	TGTGCCAGCAGCTTATCCGGGGGGCGTAAAGAGACCCAGTACTTC
.	TRBV5-4	.	TRBJ1-4	CASSLVDRGRDREKLFF	TGTGCCAGCAGCTTGGTTGATCGGGGGCGAGATCGTGAAAAACTGTTTTTT
TRBD1	TRBV7-2	.	TRBJ2-7	CASSFGITWGQSYEQYF	TGTGCCAGCAGCTTTGGTATTACTTGGGGACAGTCCTACGAGCAGTACTTC
TRBD2	TRBV12-5	.	TRBJ2-3	CASTIAGGTDTQYF	TGTGCTAGCACAATAGCGGGAGGCACAGATACGCAGTATTTT
.	TRBV28	.	TRBJ1-5	CASSLPGGGPQPQHF	TGTGCCAGCAGTTTACCCGGGGGCGGGCCTCAGCCCCAGCATTTT
TRBD2	TRBV7-8	.	TRBJ2-7	CASSLSGSRVYEQYF	TGTGCCAGCAGCCTCAGCGGGAGTCGTGTCTACGAGCAGTACTTC
TRBD1	TRBV19	.	TRBJ1-1	CASSRDRKTEAFF	TGTGCCAGTAGTAGGGACAGGAAAACTGAAGCTTTCTTT
.	TRBV7-6	.	TRBJ2-1	CASSLYPGGNEQFF	TGTGCCAGCAGCTTATATCCAGGCGGGAATGAGCAGTTCTTC
TRBD2	TRBV4-1	.	TRBJ2-2	CASSQHAGLATGELFF	TGCGCCAGCAGCCAACATGCAGGACTAGCGACCGGGGAGCTGTTTTTT
.	TRBV7-8	.	TRBJ2-3	CASSSKRLNTDTQYF	TGTGCCAGCAGCTCCAAGAGGTTGAACACAGATACGCAGTATTTT
.	TRBV27	.	TRBJ2-5	CASSRQGRLKETQYF	TGTGCCAGCAGTCGTCAAGGGCGGTTGAAAGAGACCCAGTACTTC
.	TRBV28	.	TRBJ2-3	CASRSGTPRDTQYF	TGTGCCAGCAGATCCGGGACACCAAGAGATACGCAGTATTTT
.	TRBV29-1	.	TRBJ2-5	CSVEGGSETQYF	TGCAGCGTTGAAGGGGGTAGTGAGACCCAGTACTTC
.	TRBV28	few	TRBJ1-5	CASSLVRGNQPQHF	TGTGCCAGCAGTTTAGTCAGGGGTAATCAGCCCCAGCATTTT
TRBD1	TRBV7-3	.	TRBJ1-2	CASSSTGANYGYTF	TGTGCCAGCAGCTCTACAGGGGCTAACTATGGCTACACCTTC
TRBD2	TRBV18	.	TRBJ2-6	CASSGTSGSSGANVLTF	TGTGCCAGCTCGGGGACTAGCGGGAGCTCTGGGGCCAACGTCCTGACTTTC
TRBD2	TRBV12-5	.	TRBJ2-3	CASGLGLAGGVADTQYF	TGTGCTAGTGGTTTGGGACTAGCGGGGGGAGTCGCGGATACGCAGTATTTT
.	TRBV7-2	.	TRBJ2-6	CASSTRYSGANVLTF	TGTGCCAGCAGCACCAGGTATTCTGGGGCCAACGTCCTGACTTTC
.	TRBV7-3	.	TRBJ2-2	CASSPAGLGTGELFF	TGTGCCAGCAGTCCGGCGGGACTGGGAACCGGGGAGCTGTTTTTT
.	TRBV5-4	.	TRBJ2-2	CASSLRQLNTGELFF	TGTGCCAGCAGCTTGAGACAGCTGAACACCGGGGAGCTGTTTTTT
.	TRBV18	few	TRBJ2-3	CASSPGITDTQYF	TGTGCCAGCTCACCCGGGATCACAGATACGCAGTATTTT
.	TRBV28	.	TRBJ1-5	CANRMGLRVGNQPQHF	TGTGCCAACCGTATGGGGTTGAGGGTGGGCAATCAGCCCCAGCATTTT
.	TRBV4-2	.	TRBJ2-1	CASSQARAPDPNEQFF	TGTGCCAGCAGCCAAGCGAGGGCACCGGACCCCAATGAGCAGTTCTTC
.	TRBV9	.	TRBJ2-5	CASSVRTQETQYF	TGTGCCAGCAGCGTTCGAACCCAAGAGACCCAGTACTTC
.	TRBV29-1	.	TRBJ2-5	CSVEVVGETQYF	TGCAGCGTTGAGGTGGTGGGGGAGACCCAGTACTTC
.	TRBV6-1	.	TRBJ1-4	CASSGGEKLFF	TGTGCCAGCAGTGGGGGTGAAAAACTGTTTTTT
.	TRBV27	.	TRBJ1-1	CASSLRGLQRYDTEAFF	TGTGCCAGCAGCCTCCGGGGGCTACAGCGGTATGACACTGAAGCTTTCTTT
TRBD1	TRBV5-1	.	TRBJ1-2	CASSLAGTGEVGYTF	TGCGCCAGCAGCTTGGCTGGGACAGGGGAGGTTGGCTACACCTTC
.	TRBV6-6	.	TRBJ2-2	CASSPVPIVVLFF	TGTGCCAGCAGTCCGGTGCCTATTGTGGTGTTATTTTTT
.	TRBV30	.	TRBJ2-7	CAWASQGTGEQYF	TGTGCCTGGGCTAGCCAAGGGACCGGCGAGCAGTACTTC
TRBD1	TRBV27	.	TRBJ2-3	CASSLLGQGRTDTQYF	TGTGCCAGCAGTTTACTGGGACAGGGAAGAACAGATACGCAGTATTTT
.	TRBV25-1	.	TRBJ2-7	CASSDGYEQYF	TGTGCCAGCAGCGACGGCTACGAGCAGTACTTC
.	TRBV5-8	.	TRBJ1-5	CASNRDSNQPQHF	TGTGCCAGCAACAGGGATAGCAATCAGCCCCAGCATTTT
.	TRBV9	.	TRBJ2-3	CASSTSGLAPYVDTQYF	TGTGCCAGCAGCACTAGTGGACTTGCCCCCTACGTGGATACGCAGTATTTT
TRBD2	TRBV10-3	.	TRBJ2-7	CAISESGTSSYEQYF	TGTGCCATCAGTGAGTCCGGGACTAGCTCCTACGAGCAGTACTTC
TRBD1	TRBV7-3	.	TRBJ2-3	CASSSSSGTGQIDTQYF	TGTGCCAGCAGCTCCTCATCCGGGACAGGGCAAATAGATACGCAGTATTTT
.	TRBV2	.	TRBJ2-6	CASTGHRDSGANVLTF	TGTGCCAGCACGGGACACCGTGACTCTGGGGCCAACGTCCTGACTTTC
.	TRBV28	.	TRBJ2-7	CASSFGGSTSSYEQYF	TGTGCCAGCAGTTTTGGGGGTAGCACGAGCTCCTACGAGCAGTACTTC
.	TRBV10-2	.	TRBJ1-4	CASSPGVTNEKLFF	TGCGCCAGCTCCCCCGGGGTAACTAATGAAAAACTGTTTTTT
.	TRBV5-1	once	TRBJ2-2	CASSFLEPNTGELFF	TGCGCCAGCAGCTTTCTGGAGCCGAACACCGGGGAGCTGTTTTTT